These 18 T cell receptor beta chains were sequenced from one sample in a study of technical replicates of blood from a handful of donors (dated by TCRdb to 2016 to 2017). The library was made by the immunoSEQ multiplex PCR assay. Imported from immuneACCESS, the table was reduced by TCRdb to in-frame sequences with V and J called. These copies leave out some clones; in studies compared against another copy, an unresolved V gene accounts for under half, and the cause of the remainder is not known. The sample table records approximately 75,000 clones; around 97% of these occur just once. Together, the top ten hold more than 0.15% of the sample. The sequencing input was T cells isolated from PBMCs. Every receptor here comes from a human donor in good health.

V usage is TRBV5-1 and J usage is TRBJ2-7, with D possibly being TRBD1 (6 bases). CDR3 size: 16 residues. Trimming removed 4 bases at V and 3 bases at J, with 20 bases between. Germline V gene data show CDR1 as SGHRS and CDR2 as YFSETQ. The CDR3 is CASSPFVGGANYEQYF. The CDR3 DNA follows: TGCGCCAGCAGCCCCTTTGTAGGGGGAGCTAACTACGAGCAGTACTTC.

V gene TRBV7-9 combines with J gene TRBJ1-1; possibly TRBD1 for D (5 bases). The germline CDR1 and CDR2 sequences are SEHNR and FQNEAQ (reference sequence). CDR3 length equals 12 residues. With 4 bases removed from V and 10 bases from J, the gap between germline ends came to 13 bases. CDR3 loop: CASSYAGLGAFF. In DNA, the CDR3 is TGTGCCAGCAGCTATGCAGGGCTGGGAGCTTTCTTT.

The chain has TRBV18 and TRBJ1-2; 9 nucleotides line up with TRBD1. Trimming at V came to 5 bases and at J to 5 bases, leaving 9 bases not matched to a gene. This CDR3 is 15 amino acids long. Germline lookup yields CDR1 KGHSH and CDR2 LQKENI. The CDR3 nucleotides read TGTGCCAGCTCATTGTACAGGGGGCTGGAGTATGGCTACACCTTC. Its protein is CASSLYRGLEYGYTF.

The rearrangement uses TRBV27 and TRBJ1-3, with D unresolved. The germline CDR1 and CDR2 sequences are MNHEY and SMNVEV (reference sequence). Trimming cost V 6 bases and J 0 bases, with 24 bases left between them. The CDR3 contains 19 residues. The CDR3 DNA follows: TGTGCCAGCAGCCCCGATGGCAGGTCCTACCGAGACTCTGGAAACACCATATATTTT. Encoded protein: CASSPDGRSYRDSGNTIYF.

The rearrangement links TRBV7-9 to TRBJ1-1, with no clear D. The CDR3 is 13 amino acids. The V end was cut by 4 bases, the J end by 7 bases, with 13 bases between. Germline-derived CDR1 and CDR2 are SEHNR and FQNEAQ (reference sequence). CDR3 nucleotide sequence: TGTGCCAGCAGCTACGTTGAGAGGAGTGAAGCTTTCTTT. Encoded protein: CASSYVERSEAFF.

This chain links TRBV6-1 with TRBJ1-1, with D possibly TRBD1 on 5 matching bases. Germline values: CDR1 MNHNS, CDR2 SASEGT. V lost 6 bases and J 10 bases, leaving 12 bases between the germline ends. This CDR3 has 11 residues. CDR3 coding DNA: TGTGCCAGCAGAGCTGCGGGGACAGCTTTCTTT. Protein product: CASRAAGTAFF.

This clone has more than one count but fewer than ten. The V gene is TRBV7-9, the J gene TRBJ1-2; D call uncertain. The CDR3 has 14 amino acids. Germline V gene sequence: CDR1 SEHNR, CDR2 FQNEAQ (reference sequence). V was shortened by 7 bases and J by 2 bases, with 14 bases between the two germline ends. CDR3 amino acids: CASTDLPGNYGYTF. The CDR3 coding sequence is TGTGCCAGCACCGATCTGCCGGGGAACTATGGCTACACCTTC.

This clone was detected a few times. V usage is TRBV7-9 and J usage is TRBJ2-7; 8 bases fit TRBD1. The CDR3 loop spans 16 amino acids. The V segment lost 5 bases and the J segment 2 bases; nucleotides outside the gene matches: 11. Germline V gene lookup returns CDR1 SEHNR and CDR2 FQNEAQ (reference sequence). CDR3 in amino acids: CASSAHGTGAAYEQYF. Here the CDR3 DNA reads TGTGCCAGCAGCGCACACGGGACAGGAGCCGCCTACGAGCAGTACTTC.

The chain uses TRBV19 and TRBJ2-1; possibly TRBD2 for D (5 bases). Looked up from germline, CDR1 is LNHDA and CDR2 is SQIVND (reference sequence). Trimming left V 6 bases short and J 7 bases short, with 16 bases between. The CDR3 sequence is 14 residues long. The CDR3 loop reads CASSPPGERNEQFF. The CDR3 DNA sequence: TGTGCCAGTAGCCCCCCTGGGGAGAGAAATGAGCAGTTCTTC.

V is TRBV25-1 and J is TRBJ2-5; tentative D call: TRBD1 (6 bases). Trimming took off 3 bases at V and 4 bases at J, with 12 bases between the two ends. Per germline, CDR1 MGHDK and CDR2 SYGVNS. The CDR3 is 14 amino acids. The CDR3 nucleotides read TGTGCCAGCAGTGACCCCGGACAGAGAGAGACCCAGTACTTC. It codes for CASSDPGQRETQYF.

This clone showed up just once. This chain connects TRBV28 to TRBJ2-1; D remains unclear. Per germline, CDR1 MDHEN and CDR2 SYDVKM. This CDR3 has 13 amino acids. Between the trimmed V and J ends, which lost 6 bases and 3 bases, there was a span of 9 bases. The CDR3 spells CASSPHGYNEQFF. CDR3 sequence (DNA): TGTGCCAGCAGCCCCCACGGCTACAATGAGCAGTTCTTC.

The J gene is TRBJ1-4, the V gene TRBV27; D ambiguous. Germline loops: CDR1 MNHEY, CDR2 SMNVEV (reference sequence). The V end lost 3 bases, the J end lost 2 bases, and 16 bases lay between the germline ends. There are 17 residues in the CDR3. The CDR3 nucleotides are TGTGCCAGCAGTTTGTACGGCCGCTTAGCGACTAATGAAAAACTGTTTTTT. This codes for CASSLYGRLATNEKLFF. Filled out from reference TRBV27 and TRBJ1-4, the complete variable domain reads EAQVTQNPRYLITVTGKKLTVTCSQNMNHEYMSWYRQDPGLGLRQIYYSMNVEVTDKGDVPEGYKVSRKEKRNFPLILESPSPNQTSLYFCASSLYGRLATNEKLFFGSGTQLSVL.

This sequence joins TRBV6-5 and TRBJ1-5; the D is unclear. CDR1 MNHEY and CDR2 SVGAGI come from the germline V gene. Trimming removed 2 bases at V and 3 bases at J, with 11 bases between. This CDR3 comprises 15 residues. CDR3 amino acids: CASSYPTPSNQPQHF. In nucleotides, the CDR3 is TGTGCCAGCAGTTACCCTACCCCTTCCAATCAGCCCCAGCATTTT.

The rearrangement links TRBV12-5 to TRBJ2-2, with 7 bases fitting TRBD1. The V segment lost 1 base and the J segment 6 bases; nucleotides outside the gene matches: 11. This CDR3 has 17 amino acids. CDR1 LGHNT and CDR2 FRNRAP come from the germline V gene. CDR3 in DNA: TGTGCTAGTGGTTTGGCTACAGGGGTACTTGGCGCCGGGGAGCTGTTTTTT. Translation: CASGLATGVLGAGELFF.

V is TRBV25-1 and J is TRBJ1-1; TRBD1 might be the D (6 bases). V lost 0 bases and J lost 1, with 9 bases in between. This CDR3 is built from 15 residues. Germline loops: CDR1 MGHDK, CDR2 SYGVNS. This CDR3 reads CASSEYGQSNTEAFF. The CDR3 coding sequence is TGTGCCAGCAGTGAATACGGACAGTCGAACACTGAAGCTTTCTTT. Full variable domain (rest looked up from reference TRBV25-1 and TRBJ1-1): EADIYQTPRYLVIGTGKKITLECSQTMGHDKMYWYQQDPGMELHLIHYSYGVNSTEKGDLSSESTVSRIRTEHFPLTLESARPSHTSQYLCASSEYGQSNTEAFFGQGTRLTVV.

The V call is TRBV7-3, the J call TRBJ2-3, with D uncertain. This CDR3 spans 13 amino acids. Trimming removed 7 bases at V and 2 bases at J, with 10 bases between. Germline loops: CDR1 SGHTA, CDR2 FQGTGA. CDR3: CASTRQDTDTQYF. The CDR3 coding sequence is TGTGCCAGCACCCGACAAGACACAGATACGCAGTATTTT.

The chain uses TRBV4-2 and TRBJ2-6; 7 bases map to TRBD1. CDR3 length: 18 residues. Trimming at V came to 0 bases and at J to 4 bases, leaving 9 bases not matched to a gene. Looked up from germline, CDR1 is LGHNA and CDR2 is YNFKEQ. This CDR3 is CASSQEGTVGSGANVLTF. CDR3 nucleotides: TGTGCCAGCAGCCAAGAAGGGACAGTAGGATCCGGGGCCAACGTCCTGACTTTC.

CDR3 region: CASSKRGSSGGVGTGELFF. Here the CDR3 DNA reads TGTGCCAGCAGCAAACGGGGCTCTAGCGGGGGGGTAGGAACCGGGGAGCTGTTTTTT. The rearrangement uses TRBV21-1 and TRBJ2-2; the table's D gene call, TRBD2, was not cross checked with the DNA. TRBV21-1 represents a pseudogene. This CDR3 has 19 amino acids.